One and the same sample provided the 20 T cell receptor beta chains below, sequenced in a study of T-cell memory formation after mild COVID-19. One entry per CDR3 protein, called by TCRdb with MiXCR from the 5' RACE reads. The repertoire has 250,000 or so distinct CDR3 sequences, 8% to 10% of them found once; the top ten carry around a fifth. Sequenced sample: PBMCs or a T cell subset sorted from them (not recorded which). These receptors were obtained from a man between 18 and 29 years old who had mild COVID-19 (a few samples of this study predate the infection). Cell type and time point are not known.

CDR3 residues: CASSFNNEQFF. CDR3 bases: TGTGCCAGCAGCTTTAACAATGAGCAGTTCTTC. The rearrangement joins TRBV7-9 to TRBJ2-1; unclear D gene. With 3 bases removed from V and 5 bases from J, the gap between germline ends came to 2 bases. The CDR3 is 11 residues long. The V gene's germline CDR1 is SEHNR and CDR2 FQNEAQ (reference sequence).

This chain uses TRBV5-4 with TRBJ1-5; unclear D gene. CDR1 is SGHNT, CDR2 YYREEE, per germline (reference sequence). Trimming took 0 bases from V and 5 from J, leaving 12 bases between them. This CDR3 is 15 amino acids long. CDR3 in amino acids: CASSLGPDGDQPQHF. The CDR3, as DNA: TGTGCCAGCAGCTTGGGGCCGGATGGCGATCAGCCCCAGCATTTT.

This chain links TRBV4-3 with TRBJ2-7; perhaps TRBD2 as D (7 bases). This CDR3 has 14 residues. Germline loops: CDR1 LGHNA, CDR2 YSLEER. Trimming shortened V by 0 bases and J by 6 bases, and 12 bases separated the two germline ends. The CDR3 is CASSQEGGGREQYF. The CDR3 DNA reads as TGCGCCAGCAGCCAAGAAGGGGGAGGGCGCGAGCAGTACTTC.

The sample holds a few counts of this clonotype. V gene TRBV19 combines with J gene TRBJ1-1; TRBD1 aligns across 7 bases. Germline V gives CDR1 LNHDA, CDR2 SQIVND (reference sequence). The CDR3 runs to 14 residues. Unmatched junction bases numbered 7, after V lost 4 bases and J lost 5 bases. The CDR3 reads CASSTEGAGTEAFF. For the CDR3, the DNA is TGTGCCAGTAGTACCGAGGGGGCAGGAACTGAAGCTTTCTTT.

The chain recombines TRBV4-2 with TRBJ2-7, with TRBD1 matching 8 bases. The CDR3 is made up of 18 amino acids. With 0 bases clipped from V and 0 bases from J, the junction kept 10 bases outside the gene matches. Germline V CDR1 and CDR2: LGHNA, YNFKEQ. CDR3 nucleotide sequence: TGTGCCAGCAGCCAAGAAGGGCAGGGGGCACATCTCTCCTACGAGCAGTACTTC. Protein product: CASSQEGQGAHLSYEQYF.

This clonotype has more than one count but fewer than ten. J is TRBJ1-1 and V is TRBV7-9; possibly TRBD1 for D (5 bases). V shed 4 bases and J shed 7 bases, with 13 bases lying between them. The germline V gene encodes CDR1 SEHNR and CDR2 FQNEAQ (reference sequence). This CDR3 comprises 13 residues. The CDR3 DNA reads as TGTGCCAGCAGCTGGAAACAGGCGCGTGAAGCTTTCTTT. Translating it yields CASSWKQAREAFF.

The chain links TRBV4-1 to TRBJ2-3, with D hard to call. The germline V and J ends were trimmed by 1 base and 2 bases, with 10 bases remaining between them. This CDR3 is 15 amino acids long. Germline loops: CDR1 MGHRA, CDR2 YSYEKL. The CDR3 sequence is CASSQVGGYTDTQYF. The CDR3 nucleotides read TGCGCCAGCAGCCAAGTGGGCGGTTACACAGATACGCAGTATTTT.

CDR3 coding DNA: TGTGCCAGCAGCCCCTCTAGTTTCGGAGAGACCCAGTACTTC. This gives the protein CASSPSSFGETQYF. This chain joins TRBV7-3 and TRBJ2-5; D not resolved. CDR1 and CDR2 (germline): SGHTA, FQGTGA. The CDR3 extends over 14 amino acids. V was shortened by 5 bases and J by 4 bases, with 14 bases between the two germline ends.

This clonotype showed up many times. The chain couples TRBV7-8 to TRBJ2-7; D possibly corresponds to TRBD2 (5 bases). CDR1 is SGHVS, CDR2 FQNEAQ, per germline. The CDR3 totals 14 residues. V shed 0 bases and J shed 9 bases, with 15 bases lying between them. CDR3 in DNA: TGTGCCAGCAGCTTAGCGGACGGGGTAGGGAGGCAGTACGTC. Translating it yields CASSLADGVGRQYV.

The chain joins TRBV7-9 to TRBJ1-1, with a tentative D call TRBD1 (6 bases). The germline V gene has CDR1 SEHNR and CDR2 FQNEAQ (reference sequence). CDR3 length: 14 residues. V was cut by 5 bases and J by 3 bases, with 13 bases left in between. The CDR3 here is CASSPWAGDTEAFF. CDR3 nucleotides: TGTGCCAGCAGCCCTTGGGCAGGGGACACTGAAGCTTTCTTT.

This clonotype was detected ten times or more. The genes are TRBV28 and TRBJ1-1; 9 bases are shared with TRBD1. CDR1 MDHEN and CDR2 SYDVKM come from the germline V gene. This CDR3 region has 13 residues. Trimming at V came to 4 bases and at J to 8 bases, leaving 5 bases not matched to a gene. As DNA, the CDR3 is TGTGCCAGCAGTTGGGGGGGACAGGGCGAAGCTTTCTTT. As protein: CASSWGGQGEAFF.

The genes are TRBV12-3 or TRBV12-4 and TRBJ2-5, with D unclear. Trimming left V 3 bases short and J 4 bases short, with 15 bases between. CDR3 length equals 15 residues. DNA of the CDR3: TGTGCCAGCAGTTTCCGGGCCAGGTCGCGAGAGACCCAGTACTTC. This translates into CASSFRARSRETQYF.

In its sample, this clonotype was seen a few times. The chain joins TRBV6-5 to TRBJ2-2, with D possibly called TRBD1 or TRBD2 (5 bases each). V was cut by 5 bases and J by 6 bases, with 22 bases left in between. CDR1 and CDR2 from the germline V gene are MNHEY and SVGAGI. The CDR3 spans 17 residues. DNA of the CDR3: TGTGCCAGCAGTCGTCTTTTGGGGCCACGGGGTGCCGGGGAGCTGTTTTTT. As protein: CASSRLLGPRGAGELFF.

This clonotype was seen a handful of times. CDR3 DNA sequence: TGTGCCAGCAGTATGCGTGGGGACATTCAGTACTTC. Translated: CASSMRGDIQYF. This chain connects TRBV6-2 or TRBV6-3 to TRBJ2-4; unclear D gene. V lost 5 bases and J lost 8, with 10 bases in between. This CDR3 has 12 residues. Germline V lookup: CDR1 MNHEY, CDR2 SVGEGT.

The rearrangement links TRBV5-6 to TRBJ1-1; TRBD1 agrees at 8 bases. Trimming took 4 bases from V and 5 from J; bases not matched to a gene: 4. The CDR3 extends over 13 amino acids. Germline CDR1 SGHDT, CDR2 YYEEEE. Written as DNA, the CDR3 is TGTGCCAGCAGCCAGGGGGCTAAGACTGAAGCTTTCTTT. Protein: CASSQGAKTEAFF.

This clonotype was seen only a few times. The chain carries TRBV4-3 and TRBJ2-2; 9 bases line up with TRBD1. The CDR3 runs 15 residues. Germline V gene data show CDR1 as LGHNA and CDR2 as YSLEER. V lost 1 base, J lost 5 bases, and 2 bases stayed unmatched. CDR3 residues: CASSQADRGTGELFF. The CDR3 DNA is TGCGCCAGCAGCCAAGCCGACAGGGGGACCGGGGAGCTGTTTTTT.

The chain links TRBV2 to TRBJ1-1; D is uncertain. V was cut by 7 bases and J by 11 bases, with 14 bases left in between. CDR1 and CDR2 (germline): SNHLY, FYNNEI. CDR3 length: 11 residues. The CDR3 loop reads CASTERRSAFF. The CDR3 DNA reads TGTGCCAGCACCGAACGGCGTTCGGCTTTCTTT.

This clonotype has a handful of counts. V gene TRBV7-6 combines with J gene TRBJ2-3, with 11 bases aligning to TRBD2. CDR1 and CDR2 (germline): SGHVS, FNYEAQ. V lost 5 bases to trimming and J lost 1 base; unmatched junction nucleotides: 5. This CDR3 spans 16 amino acids. The CDR3 protein is CASSNLTSGGTDTQYF. In DNA, the CDR3 is TGTGCCAGCAGCAACTTGACTAGCGGGGGCACAGATACGCAGTATTTT.

The DNA of the CDR3 is TGTGCCAGCAGCTTTGGGACTAGCGGACTGGAGACCCAGTACTTC. Translated, it gives CASSFGTSGLETQYF. The chain uses TRBV11-1 and TRBJ2-5; 11 bases line up with TRBD2. J lost 5 bases, V lost 3 bases, and 5 bases had no gene match. The V gene's germline CDR1 is SGHAT and CDR2 FQDESV (reference sequence). This CDR3 has 15 residues.

This clonotype came up a few times. The chain carries TRBV3-1 and TRBJ2-5, with D possibly matching TRBD1 (5 bases). The V and J ends lost 0 bases and 5 bases respectively, with 7 bases between them. Germline V lookup: CDR1 LGHDT, CDR2 YNNKEL (reference sequence). CDR3 size: 13 residues. The CDR3 DNA reads TGTGCCAGCAGCCAAGATGGGGCTGAGACCCAGTACTTC. It encodes CASSQDGAETQYF.